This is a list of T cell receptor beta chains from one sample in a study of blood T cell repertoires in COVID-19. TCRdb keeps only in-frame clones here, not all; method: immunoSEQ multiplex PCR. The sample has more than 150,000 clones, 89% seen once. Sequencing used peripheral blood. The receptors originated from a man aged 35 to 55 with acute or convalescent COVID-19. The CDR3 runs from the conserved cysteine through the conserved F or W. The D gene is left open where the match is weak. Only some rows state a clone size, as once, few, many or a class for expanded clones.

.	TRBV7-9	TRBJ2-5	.	CASSPGDYQETQYF	TGTGCCAGCAGCCCCGGAGATTACCAAGAGACCCAGTACTTC
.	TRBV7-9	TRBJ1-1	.	CASSSAQGDTEAFF	TGTGCCAGCAGCTCCGCGCAGGGTGATACTGAAGCTTTCTTT
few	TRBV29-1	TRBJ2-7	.	CSVSPGSTYEQYF	TGCAGCGTTAGCCCGGGGTCTACCTACGAGCAGTACTTC
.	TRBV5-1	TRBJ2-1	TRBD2	CASSFGLAGNEQFF	TGCGCCAGCAGTTTCGGACTAGCGGGGAATGAGCAGTTCTTC
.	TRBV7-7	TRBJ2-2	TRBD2	CASSARLAENTGELFF	TGTGCCAGCAGCGCGAGACTAGCAGAGAACACCGGGGAGCTGTTTTTT
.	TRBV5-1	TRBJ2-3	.	CASSLGQDTDTQYF	TGCGCCAGCAGCTTGGGACAGGACACAGATACGCAGTATTTT
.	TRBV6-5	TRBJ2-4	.	CASWRFAAGSNIQYF	TGTGCCAGCTGGCGATTTGCGGCGGGGTCAAACATTCAGTACTTC
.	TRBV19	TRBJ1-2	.	CASSIGRQGNYTF	TGTGCCAGTAGTATAGGACGCCAGGGTAACTACACCTTC
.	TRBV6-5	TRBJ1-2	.	CASSYTWTKGDGYTF	TGTGCCAGCAGTTACACCTGGACTAAAGGGGACGGCTACACCTTC
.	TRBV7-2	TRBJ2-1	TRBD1	CASRPDRAQWNEQFF	TGTGCCAGCAGACCGGACAGGGCCCAGTGGAATGAGCAGTTCTTC
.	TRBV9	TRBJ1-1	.	CASSVGSTGMNTEAFF	TGTGCCAGCAGCGTAGGGAGTACTGGCATGAACACTGAAGCTTTCTTT
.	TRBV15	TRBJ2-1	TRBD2	CATSLYRGGLANEQFF	TGTGCCACCAGTCTCTACCGGGGGGGCCTTGCGAATGAGCAGTTCTTC
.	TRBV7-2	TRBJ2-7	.	CASSLVSSPTYEQYF	TGTGCCAGCAGCTTAGTTTCTAGCCCAACCTACGAGCAGTACTTC
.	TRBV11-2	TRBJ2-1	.	CASSLDLAIEQFF	TGTGCCAGCAGCTTAGACCTAGCGATTGAGCAGTTCTTC
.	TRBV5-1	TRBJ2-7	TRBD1	CASSPDRGPYEQYF	TGCGCCAGCAGCCCGGACAGGGGACCGTACGAGCAGTACTTC
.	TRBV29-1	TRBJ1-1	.	CSVEVQASEAFF	TGCAGCGTTGAAGTACAGGCAAGTGAAGCTTTCTTT
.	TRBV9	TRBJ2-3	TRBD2	CASSRRGGAGPDTQYF	TGTGCCAGCAGCCGACGCGGGGGGGCGGGTCCAGATACGCAGTATTTT
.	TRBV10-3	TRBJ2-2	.	CAIRDYTMNTGELFF	TGTGCCATCAGGGACTATACAATGAACACCGGGGAGCTGTTTTTT